This T cell receptor beta chain comes out of a study of cytomegalovirus exposure and HLA in healthy donors. Study-wide points: Association of under 20,000 TCR beta sequences with HLA alleles was found at 0.05 false discovery rate in a later analysis. In an earlier analysis, productive rearrangement rates for most beta V segments clustered near 87% or 30%.

This clone has a handful of counts. Its antigen is undetermined. The donors gave bone marrow, and they were healthy. Primers included in the PCR were 60 Vbeta and 13 Jbeta primers. Profiled with immunoSEQ multiplex PCR; TCRdb holds only in-frame clones, not every one. Of approximately 180,000 clones in the sample, roughly 13% were seen once. Germline V gene sequence: CDR1 SGHTA, CDR2 FQGTGA. The CDR3 sequence is 13 residues long. Trimming removed 1 base from V and 3 bases from J, with 7 bases in between. The origin of this receptor is a man between 50 and 59 years old in good health and CMV-seropositive. The genes are TRBV7-3 and TRBJ2-7, with D tentatively TRBD1 (6 bases). Sequencing was carried out using PBMCs. DNA of the CDR3: TGTGCCAGCAGCTTAAAGGGGGACTACGAGCAGTACTTC. This encodes CASSLKGDYEQYF.